These 32 T cell receptor beta chains came from one sample sequenced in a study of T cells in Graves' hyperthyroidism and ophthalmopathy. The CDR3 regions of TCR beta were amplified from RNA transcripts. The primer set for the first-round RT-PCR of the TCR CDR3 was HTBI. TCRdb reprocessed the multiplex PCR reads via MiXCR and lists one record per CDR3 protein. The sample holds some 300,000 distinct CDR3 sequences; roughly 18% are singletons and the top ten take under 45%. Input material: blood. The receptors derive from a man over 45 with Graves' ophthalmopathy.

The V and J genes are TRBV29-1 and TRBJ1-1; D is unclear. The V gene lost 3 bases and the J gene lost 0 bases, with 8 bases spanning the gap. Looked up from germline, CDR1 is SQVTM and CDR2 is ANQGSEA. The CDR3 has 13 residues. CDR3 nucleotide sequence: TGCAGCGTTGAGGGCAGCATGAACACTGAAGCTTTCTTT. It specifies CSVEGSMNTEAFF.

This clonotype was counted at least ten times. The chain couples TRBV12-3 or TRBV12-4 to TRBJ1-2; the D is unclear. Trimming left V 1 base short and J 8 bases short, with 8 bases between. The CDR3 totals 12 residues. The CDR3 reads CASSLVTGGYTF. CDR3 bases: TGTGCCAGCAGTTTAGTGACGGGAGGCTACACCTTC.

This clonotype has a handful of counts. This clone may be a read error of a much larger clone one base away. This chain joins TRBV7-9 and TRBJ2-1, with D possibly called TRBD1 or TRBD2 (7 bases each). The CDR3 loop spans 15 amino acids. Trimming pared 5 bases from V and 6 bases from J, leaving 17 bases between. CDR1 and CDR2 from the germline V gene are SEHNR and FQNEAQ (reference sequence). Written as DNA, the CDR3 is TGTGCCAGCAGCGTGGGAGGGGGCGGTATCAATGAGCAGTTCTTC. Translating gives CASSVGGGGINEQFF.

This chain uses TRBV7-3 with TRBJ2-1; 7 bases fit TRBD2. The CDR3 has 14 amino acids. Germline lookup yields CDR1 SGHTA and CDR2 FQGTGA. V shed 5 bases, J shed 5 bases, and the junction held 6 bases outside the gene matches. As DNA, the CDR3 is TGTGCCAGCAGCCGACTAGCTGAGGACAATGAGCAGTTCTTC. Amino acids: CASSRLAEDNEQFF.

This clonotype was observed at least ten times. V gene TRBV12-3 or TRBV12-4 combines with J gene TRBJ2-5, with D possibly matching TRBD1 (5 bases). Trimming stripped 5 bases from V and 9 bases from J, with 19 bases between. CDR3 length equals 14 residues. Here the CDR3 reads CASSPDTSAESQYF. CDR3 coding DNA: TGTGCCAGCAGTCCGGACACCTCGGCGGAGTCCCAGTACTTC.

There are a few counts of this clonotype. V usage is TRBV6-1 and J usage is TRBJ1-1; D remains ambiguous. V lost 8 bases and J 6 bases, leaving 13 bases between the germline ends. Germline V gene lookup returns CDR1 MNHNS and CDR2 SASEGT. This CDR3 spans 12 amino acids. The chain's CDR3 is CASHTVGAEAFF. Written as DNA, the CDR3 is TGTGCCAGCCACACCGTCGGCGCTGAAGCTTTCTTT.

The CDR3 DNA reads as TGTGCCAGCAGCCCACCTACGGGACAGGGGCCGCGATCCCTTGAAGCTTTCTTT. This encodes CASSPPTGQGPRSLEAFF. The chain links TRBV14 to TRBJ1-1; 10 bases map to TRBD1. The CDR3 is 18 residues long. Germline assignment: CDR1 SGHDN and CDR2 FVKESK. V was pared by 4 bases and J by 7 bases, with 18 bases of the junction left unmatched.

This clonotype was seen at least ten times. The chain recombines TRBV7-9 with TRBJ2-1; 9 positions match TRBD1. The V segment lost 5 bases and the J segment 5 bases; nucleotides outside the gene matches: 10. The CDR3 length is 16 residues. CDR1 and CDR2 from the germline V gene are SEHNR and FQNEAQ (reference sequence). The chain's CDR3 is CASSPWTGVNNNEQFF. The DNA of the CDR3 is TGTGCCAGCAGCCCTTGGACAGGGGTTAACAACAATGAGCAGTTCTTC.

In this sample, this clonotype turned up a few times. The V and J genes are TRBV4-1 and TRBJ2-5; tentatively, D is TRBD2 (6 bases). This CDR3 is 13 amino acids long. V was cut by 5 bases and J by 4 bases, with 11 bases left in between. The germline V gene encodes CDR1 MGHRA and CDR2 YSYEKL. CDR3 in amino acids: CASSVGGVETQYF. The CDR3 nucleotides are TGCGCCAGCAGCGTGGGGGGAGTAGAGACCCAGTACTTC.

This clonotype was counted at least ten times. V usage is TRBV11-2 and J usage is TRBJ2-5; 10 bases line up with TRBD1. The V gene end was trimmed by 4 bases and the J gene end by 5 bases; junction bases not matched to a gene: 16. The CDR3 contains 18 residues. The germline V gene has CDR1 SGHAT and CDR2 FQNNGV. CDR3 DNA sequence: TGTGCCAGCAGCTCCCGTAGACAGGGGGCAGTAAGCGGGGAGACCCAGTACTTC. It encodes CASSSRRQGAVSGETQYF.

The V and J genes are TRBV5-6 and TRBJ2-4; D is uncertain. Trimming left V 1 base short and J 15 bases short, with 14 bases between. The V gene's germline CDR1 is SGHDT and CDR2 YYEEEE. This CDR3 comprises 12 residues. The CDR3 DNA sequence: TGTGCCAGCAGCTTGATCCAGCAGCCGGGGTACTTC. This codes for CASSLIQQPGYF.

The rearrangement links TRBV9 to TRBJ2-2; D possibly uses TRBD1 or TRBD2 (5 bases each). The germline V gene has CDR1 SGDLS and CDR2 YYNGEE. V gave up 0 bases and J gave up 4 bases, with 16 bases separating them. CDR3 length: 17 amino acids. The chain's CDR3 is CASSVDRGRGGTGELFF. The CDR3 coding sequence is TGTGCCAGCAGCGTAGACCGGGGCCGCGGAGGCACCGGGGAGCTGTTTTTT.

The chain recombines TRBV2 with TRBJ2-3, with 10 positions matching TRBD2. From germline, CDR1 is SNHLY and CDR2 FYNNEI. CDR3 size: 16 residues. V shed 6 bases, J shed 5 bases, and the junction held 11 bases outside the gene matches. The CDR3 is CASSLRLAGVQDTQYF. CDR3 DNA sequence: TGTGCCAGCAGCTTGAGGCTAGCGGGAGTACAAGATACGCAGTATTTT.

This clonotype came up many times. This sequence joins TRBV10-3 and TRBJ1-1, with D perhaps matching TRBD1 (6 bases). V lost 4 bases, J lost 3 bases, and 15 bases lay in between. The CDR3 has 15 amino acids. Germline CDR1 is ENHRY and CDR2 is SYGVKD. As DNA, the CDR3 is TGTGCCATCAGTGGGTCTACAGGGTTTGACACTGAAGCTTTCTTT. Amino acid sequence: CAISGSTGFDTEAFF.

There are many counts of this clonotype. The chain links TRBV11-2 to TRBJ2-7, with TRBD2 identical over 13 bases. The junction had 3 bases not matched to a gene; V was cut back by 3 bases and J by 4 bases. The CDR3 totals 15 residues. Germline V gene lookup returns CDR1 SGHAT and CDR2 FQNNGV. In DNA, the CDR3 is TGTGCCAGCAGCTTGGGACTAGCGGGGTGGTACGAGCAGTACTTC. Translated: CASSLGLAGWYEQYF.

The chain recombines TRBV2 with TRBJ2-1; TRBD2 matches 12 bases. V lost 2 bases and J lost 7; bases outside the gene matches: 9. From germline, CDR1 is SNHLY and CDR2 FYNNEI. The CDR3 is 17 residues long. CDR3 sequence: CASSELAGGPRGNEQFF. Written as DNA, the CDR3 is TGTGCCAGCAGTGAACTAGCGGGAGGGCCGCGGGGGAATGAGCAGTTCTTC.

This clonotype was seen more than once but under ten times. J is TRBJ1-4 and V is TRBV5-1; D may be TRBD1 (6 bases). Trimming cost V 0 bases and J 4 bases, with 10 bases left between them. This CDR3 has 15 residues. The germline gives CDR1 SGHRS, CDR2 YFSETQ. CDR3 DNA: TGCGCCAGCAGCTTGGATGGGGGCGATAATGAAAAACTGTTTTTT. This encodes CASSLDGGDNEKLFF.

This clonotype was counted a few times. J is TRBJ1-1 and V is TRBV19; 8 bases agree with TRBD1. Germline V gene sequence: CDR1 LNHDA, CDR2 SQIVND (reference sequence). Unmatched junction bases numbered 4, after V lost 5 bases and J lost 2 bases. The CDR3 loop spans 14 amino acids. This CDR3 is CASSATGANTEAFF. The CDR3, as DNA: TGTGCCAGTAGTGCGACAGGGGCAAACACTGAAGCTTTCTTT.

There are many counts of this clonotype. The chain links TRBV9 to TRBJ1-5; D ambiguous. Germline CDR1 and CDR2: SGDLS and YYNGEE. Trimming shortened V by 4 bases and J by 7 bases, and 12 bases separated the two germline ends. The length of the CDR3 is 13 residues. DNA of the CDR3: TGTGCCAGCAGCCTCGAGGTGGGGCAGCCCCAGCATTTT. This codes for CASSLEVGQPQHF.

The genes are TRBV27 and TRBJ1-5; D uncertain. Germline V gene data show CDR1 as MNHEY and CDR2 as SMNVEV (reference sequence). This CDR3 spans 14 amino acids. V was shortened by 6 bases and J by 3 bases, with 12 bases between the two germline ends. The CDR3 here is CASSPRGYNQPQHF. CDR3 DNA sequence: TGTGCCAGCAGCCCCCGGGGTTACAATCAGCCCCAGCATTTT.

About this clonotype: Its ends do not fully match the called genes, so a read error is possible. The chain is built from TRBV4-1 and TRBJ2-6; the match to TRBD1 covers 7 bases. There are 17 residues in the CDR3. CDR1 is MGHRA and CDR2 is YSYEKL in the germline V gene. This chain's CDR3 is CASSQGDSSSGANVLTF. The CDR3 nucleotides are TGTGCCAGCAGCCAGGGGGACAGTTCCTCTGGGGCCAACGTCCTGACTTTC.

This clonotype was recorded at least ten times. This chain joins TRBV30 and TRBJ1-1, with a weak D call TRBD1 (5 bases). Per the germline V gene, CDR1 is GTSNPN and CDR2 is SVGIG (reference sequence). The CDR3 contains 11 residues. V was shortened by 3 bases and J by 6 bases, with 8 bases between the two germline ends. This CDR3 is CAWRQGPEAFF. CDR3 DNA sequence: TGTGCCTGGAGGCAGGGTCCTGAAGCTTTCTTT.

This clonotype was seen only a few times. V usage is TRBV16 and J usage is TRBJ1-5; 8 nucleotides match TRBD1. Germline CDR1 is KGHSY and CDR2 is FQNENV. This CDR3 is 16 amino acids long. Unmatched junction bases numbered 4, after V lost 3 bases and J lost 0 bases. The CDR3 loop is CASSHLDRGSNQPQHF. The CDR3 region has the DNA TGTGCCAGCAGCCACCTCGACAGGGGTAGCAATCAGCCCCAGCATTTT.

Note on this clonotype: The junction shows a germline mismatch at one end, possibly a read error. V gene TRBV6-2 or TRBV6-3 combines with J gene TRBJ2-3; 9 nucleotides align to TRBD2. The CDR3 runs to 11 residues. Germline loops: CDR1 MNHEY, CDR2 SVGEGT. The CDR3 nucleotides read TGTGCCTGCAGCGGGAGGGATACGCAGTATTTT. As protein: CACSGRDTQYF.

This clonotype was counted between two and nine times. J is TRBJ2-1 and V is TRBV24-1; 8 bases are a match to TRBD1. Germline CDR1 reads KGHDR; CDR2 reads SFDVKD. The CDR3 spans 18 residues. Losses at the gene ends were 0 bases for V and 8 bases for J; bases not matched to a gene: 14. CDR3 loop: CATSDLGAGQATPYEQFF. As DNA, the CDR3 is TGTGCCACCAGTGATTTGGGCGCGGGACAGGCCACCCCCTATGAGCAGTTCTTC.

This clonotype has a count of ten or more. The gene calls are TRBV11-2 and TRBJ2-5; D remains ambiguous. The CDR3 contains 12 residues. Germline V CDR1 and CDR2: SGHAT, FQNNGV. Deletions cut 1 base from V and 5 bases from J, with 5 bases between. CDR3 nucleotides: TGTGCCAGCAGCTTAGTTCCCGAGACCCAGTACTTC. Its translation is CASSLVPETQYF.

This clonotype appeared many times. This chain connects TRBV11-2 to TRBJ1-5, with D possibly being TRBD1 (5 bases). Trimming stripped 1 base from V and 10 bases from J, with 14 bases between. The CDR3 contains 14 residues. In germline, CDR1 is SGHAT, CDR2 FQNNGV. CDR3 in DNA: TGTGCCAGCAGCTTAGCGGGCCGAGGGGCACCCCAGCATTTT. Translated: CASSLAGRGAPQHF.

V is TRBV5-1 and J is TRBJ2-5; maybe TRBD2 (5 bases). The CDR3 sequence is 13 residues long. V dropped 0 bases and J dropped 5 bases, with 8 bases sitting between them. Looked up from germline, CDR1 is SGHRS and CDR2 is YFSETQ. CDR3 loop: CASSLGERETQYF. As DNA, the CDR3 is TGCGCCAGCAGCTTGGGGGAGAGGGAGACCCAGTACTTC.

This clonotype was seen more than once but under ten times. The chain links TRBV20-1 to TRBJ2-7; TRBD1 matches at 7 bases. Germline V gene sequence: CDR1 DFQATT, CDR2 SNEGSKA (reference sequence). There are 14 residues in the CDR3. The V gene end was trimmed by 4 bases and the J gene end by 1 base; junction bases not matched to a gene: 7. The CDR3 region has the DNA TGCAGTGCTAACAGGGGAAGTGGGTCCTACGAGCAGTACTTC. Protein sequence: CSANRGSGSYEQYF.

This clonotype was found a few times. This rearrangement joins TRBV9 to TRBJ1-1; D is unresolved. This CDR3 region has 16 residues. Trimming cost V 0 bases and J 2 bases, with 14 bases left between them. Germline V gives CDR1 SGDLS, CDR2 YYNGEE. This CDR3 is CASSVDPQAINTEAFF. CDR3 sequence (DNA): TGTGCCAGCAGCGTAGACCCCCAGGCCATAAACACTGAAGCTTTCTTT. The whole variable domain, filled in from reference TRBV9 and TRBJ1-1, reads DSGVTQTPKHLITATGQRVTLRCSPRSGDLSVYWYQQSLDQGLQFLIQYYNGEERAKGNILERFSAQQFPDLHSELNLSSLELGDSALYFCASSVDPQAINTEAFFGQGTRLTVV.

V is TRBV6-5 and J is TRBJ2-7; D is unclear. CDR3 length equals 12 residues. Germline CDR1 MNHEY, CDR2 SVGAGI. With 2 bases removed from V and 4 bases from J, the gap between germline ends came to 6 bases. In DNA, the CDR3 is TGTGCCAGCAGTTACGTGGGATACGAGCAGTACTTC. It encodes CASSYVGYEQYF.

The chain joins TRBV5-8 to TRBJ2-7, with 8 bases matching TRBD2. This CDR3 comprises 17 residues. The junction had 17 bases not matched to a gene; V was cut back by 4 bases and J by 5 bases. Germline V lookup: CDR1 SGHTS, CDR2 YDEGEE. The CDR3 reads CASSPIGSGSIQNEQYF. As DNA, the CDR3 is TGTGCCAGCAGCCCCATCGGGAGCGGGAGTATCCAGAACGAGCAGTACTTC.